The source of this T cell receptor (beta chain) is a study of early T cells in non-severe SARS-CoV-2 infection. Study context: With bulk RNA from unsorted whole blood as input, sequencing yielded unpaired chains. General study results and limits: CD4 and private specificities were missed by VDJdb matching, which favored anti-spike CD8 responses.

Molecules of cDNA were individually given unique molecular identifiers that were attached to them. TCRdb independently ran MiXCR on the 5' RACE reads; one entry per CDR3 protein. The sample consists of fewer than 50,000 distinct CDR3 sequences, roughly 7.3% of them appearing once. This clonotype was observed at least ten times. Antigen specificity is unknown. V dropped 4 bases and J dropped 0 bases, with 5 bases sitting between them. Germline CDR1 SGHNT, CDR2 YYREEE (reference sequence). This CDR3 comprises 14 residues. The chain couples TRBV5-4 to TRBJ2-6; D is uncertain. The sample was whole blood. The sequence derives from an adult who was a healthcare worker with PCR-confirmed SARS-CoV-2 infection or an uninfected control (not recorded which). The CDR3 DNA follows: TGTGCCAGCAGCAAAAGCTCTGGGGCCAACGTCCTGACTTTC. It codes for CASSKSSGANVLTF.